Below, 15 T cell receptor beta chains from the same sample are listed, as sequenced in a study of blood T cell repertoires in COVID-19 (TCRdb year 2020). Library generation was performed with the immunoSEQ multiplex PCR assay. TCRdb provides this immuneACCESS table in a form limited to in-frame rearrangements. Some clones are lacking; in checked studies, under half of them reflect an unresolved V gene, and why the rest are absent is not known. Across this sample there are approximately 170,000 clones, with less than 90% seen only once. Together, the top ten hold roughly 25% of the sample. Sequencing input: peripheral blood. The origin of the receptors is a man in his fifties or sixties with acute or convalescent COVID-19.

The V and J genes are TRBV29-1 and TRBJ2-1, with D perhaps TRBD1 (6 bases). Germline CDR1 is SQVTM and CDR2 is ANQGSEA. The CDR3 has 14 amino acids. Trimming cost V 4 bases and J 6 bases, with 16 bases left between them. CDR3 protein: CSVVTGLIRNEQFF. CDR3 sequence (DNA): TGCAGCGTTGTAACAGGGTTGATACGCAATGAGCAGTTCTTC.

J is TRBJ2-1 and V is TRBV11-3, with 10 bases fitting TRBD2. The CDR3 loop spans 15 amino acids. V lost 4 bases and J lost 15; bases outside the gene matches: 15. Germline lookup yields CDR1 SGHNT and CDR2 YENEEA. The CDR3 protein is CASSSPRLAGVRAFF. DNA for the CDR3: TGTGCCAGCAGCTCCCCACGGCTAGCGGGAGTCCGCGCGTTCTTC.

CDR3 DNA: TGTGCCAGCAGTGAATTTGGACTCAACTATGGCTACACCTTC. This codes for CASSEFGLNYGYTF. The chain employs TRBV25-1 and TRBJ1-2, with D unclear. V was shortened by 1 base and J by 2 bases, with 8 bases between the two germline ends. Germline values: CDR1 MGHDK, CDR2 SYGVNS. This CDR3 has 14 residues.

There are a few counts of this clone. The CDR3: CASSILKAGPADTQYF. DNA for the CDR3: TGTGCCAGCAGCATTCTTAAGGCAGGGCCCGCAGATACGCAGTATTTT. The rearrangement links TRBV7-9 to TRBJ2-3, with a tentative D call TRBD1 (5 bases). The germline V gene encodes CDR1 SEHNR and CDR2 FQNEAQ (reference sequence). V dropped 5 bases and J dropped 4 bases, with 19 bases sitting between them. The CDR3 loop spans 16 amino acids.

V usage is TRBV3-1 (or the pseudogene TRBV3-2) and J usage is TRBJ1-2; D uncertain. V shed 1 base and J shed 2 bases, with 2 bases lying between them. Germline V gene data show CDR1 as LGHDT and CDR2 as YNNKEL (reference sequence). This CDR3 has 12 residues. Here the CDR3 DNA reads TGTGCCAGCAGCCAAGTAAACTATGGCTACACCTTC. It is translated as CASSQVNYGYTF.

This clone was picked up one time. The gene calls are TRBV6-2 or TRBV6-3 and TRBJ2-1, with 14 nucleotides matching TRBD2. Germline lookup yields CDR1 MNHEY and CDR2 SVGEGT. The V and J ends lost 6 bases and 8 bases, in that order; junction bases with no gene match: 12. There are 17 residues in the CDR3. CDR3 sequence reads: CASSRLAGGQVLYEQFF. The CDR3 region has the DNA TGTGCCAGCAGCAGACTAGCGGGAGGGCAGGTTCTCTATGAGCAGTTCTTC.

The chain has TRBV4-1 and TRBJ2-5, with D unclear. The V end was cut by 0 bases, the J end by 1 base, with 9 bases between. Germline CDR1 reads MGHRA; CDR2 reads YSYEKL. The CDR3 is made up of 15 amino acids. The CDR3 loop reads CASSQERQTQETQYF. DNA for the CDR3: TGCGCCAGCAGCCAAGAGCGACAAACCCAAGAGACCCAGTACTTC.

DNA of the CDR3: TGTGCCAGCAGCCCGGGACAATTCCAAGAGACCCAGTACTTC. Translation gives CASSPGQFQETQYF. The chain combines TRBV5-4 with TRBJ2-5; D perhaps matches TRBD1 (6 bases). Germline CDR1 reads SGHNT; CDR2 reads YYREEE (reference sequence). Trimming stripped 4 bases from V and 1 base from J, with 11 bases between. This CDR3 has 14 amino acids.

In DNA form, the CDR3 reads TGCGCCAGCACGATACAGCGGGGGGTATACAATGAGCAGTTCTTC. Translation: CASTIQRGVYNEQFF. V and J are TRBV23-1 and TRBJ2-1; 9 nucleotides line up with TRBD2. TRBV23-1 is noted as an ORF with a role that remains uncertain. The CDR3 is 15 residues long. The V and J ends lost 7 bases and 4 bases, in that order; junction bases with no gene match: 8.

This clone was seen just once. This sequence joins TRBV30 and TRBJ2-5, with 16 positions matching TRBD2. CDR3 length: 16 amino acids. V trimming: 2 bases; J trimming: 4 bases; junction bases outside the gene matches: 4. Looked up from germline, CDR1 is GTSNPN and CDR2 is SVGIG (reference sequence). For the CDR3, the DNA is TGTGCCTGGAGTTACGGGACTAGCGGGGGGGCAGAGACCCAGTACTTC. Protein product: CAWSYGTSGGAETQYF.

V usage is TRBV5-1 and J usage is TRBJ1-6; 7 bases line up with TRBD1. This CDR3 contains 14 residues. The germline gives CDR1 SGHRS, CDR2 YFSETQ. V was clipped by 4 bases and J by 7 bases; unmatched bases: 5. The CDR3 DNA is TGCGCCAGCAGCAGCGACAGGGCGAATTCACCCCTCCACTTT. It is translated as CASSSDRANSPLHF. Full variable domain (outside the CDR3, taken from reference TRBV5-1 and TRBJ1-6): KAGVTQTPRYLIKTRGQQVTLSCSPISGHRSVSWYQQTPGQGLQFLFEYFSETQRNKGNFPGRFSGRQFSNSRSEMNVSTLELGDSALYLCASSSDRANSPLHFGNGTRLTVT.

The chain joins TRBV11-2 to TRBJ2-1, with 12 bases aligning to TRBD2. Germline CDR1 SGHAT, CDR2 FQNNGV. J gave up 4 bases and V 5 bases, and 9 bases lay outside the gene matches. There are 17 residues in the CDR3. In DNA form, the CDR3 reads TGTGCCAGCAGCCCAAAAGGTCTAGCGGGGGGGTACAATGAGCAGTTCTTC. Protein: CASSPKGLAGGYNEQFF.

The V and J genes are TRBV7-8 and TRBJ2-7; the D is unclear. Germline CDR1 and CDR2: SGHVS and FQNEAQ. The V end lost 5 bases, the J end lost 1 base, and 3 bases lay between the germline ends. The length of the CDR3 is 11 residues. The CDR3 reads CASSPSYEQYF. The DNA for the CDR3 is TGTGCCAGCAGCCCGTCCTACGAGCAGTACTTC.

The gene calls are TRBV7-8 and TRBJ1-2, with a tentative D call TRBD1 (6 bases). The CDR3 consists of 14 residues. The V and J ends lost 8 bases and 5 bases respectively, with 18 bases between them. The germline gives CDR1 SGHVS, CDR2 FQNEAQ. The CDR3 sequence: CASALGVGTYGYTF. The CDR3 bases are TGTGCCAGCGCTCTAGGGGTAGGGACATATGGCTACACCTTC.

The chain is built from TRBV30 and TRBJ1-3; the match to TRBD1 covers 7 bases. V was clipped by 1 base and J by 4 bases; unmatched bases: 10. The germline V gene has CDR1 GTSNPN and CDR2 SVGIG (reference sequence). This CDR3 contains 16 residues. The CDR3 bases are TGTGCCTGGAGTGAGTCGAGGGGACAGCGAGGAAACACCATATATTTT. This translates into CAWSESRGQRGNTIYF.